Below, one T cell receptor (beta chain) is given with its context. The ends were cut back, 3 bases at V and 2 bases at J, with 10 bases in the middle. Germline CDR1 reads KGHSH; CDR2 reads LQKENI. CDR3 length equals 14 residues. Original processing notes: Counts of nucleated cells, estimated from reference gene primer amplification, were obtained. Here immunoSEQ multiplex PCR was the method, and the copy in TCRdb shows in-frame clones only, minus some. For V, J and clone size, that table is used; D and trimming come from the DNA. The table lists 130,000 to 150,000 clones, over 75% of them singletons, with roughly 1.9% in the top ten. The sample is drawn from a study of blood T cell repertoires in COVID-19. Across the study: COVID-19 samples, acute and convalescent, were from the United States, Italy and Spain. From T cells, B-cell-depleted T cells, or PBMCs came the material, which was cDNA or gDNA.

The rearrangement links TRBV18 to TRBJ1-1; D remains unclear. Sequenced: peripheral blood. This sequence was found in a man aged 65-85 years with acute or convalescent COVID-19. As DNA, the CDR3 is TGTGCCAGCTCACCGGAGGGCACCAACACTGAAGCTTTCTTT. Residues: CASSPEGTNTEAFF.